Listed below are T cell receptor beta chains from one sample, sequenced in a study of T-cell memory formation after mild COVID-19. TCRdb re-called the 5' RACE reads through MiXCR, storing one row per CDR3 protein. The sample has a few hundred thousand distinct CDR3 sequences; roughly a fifth are singletons. Sequenced: PBMCs or a T cell subset sorted from them (not recorded which). The receptors here all came from a young man who had mild COVID-19 (a few samples of this study predate the infection). Cell type and time point are not known. CDR3s include the opening cysteine and the closing phenylalanine or tryptophan. Each record gives: J gene, D gene, clone size, V gene, CDR3 protein, CDR3 DNA. The D gene is left open where the match is weak. A row's size may be missing; if present it is once, few, many or a size class.

TRBJ1-1 | . | few | TRBV12-3/TRBV12-4 | CASTRGLEGTEAFF | TGTGCCAGCACCCGGGGTTTAGAGGGAACTGAAGCTTTCTTT
TRBJ1-2 | . | . | TRBV5-1 | CASSQIEGGGYTF | TGCGCCAGCAGCCAGATCGAGGGCGGCGGCTACACCTTC
TRBJ2-7 | . | . | TRBV5-8 | CASSVYGEQYF | TGTGCCAGCAGCGTGTATGGCGAGCAGTACTTC
TRBJ2-7 | . | . | TRBV20-1 | CSAPHVGAVAGEQYF | TGCAGTGCTCCCCATGTTGGGGCGGTGGCAGGCGAGCAGTACTTC
TRBJ2-5 | TRBD2 | . | TRBV5-5 | CASSFPGGGFQETQYF | TGTGCCAGCAGCTTTCCCGGGGGGGGTTTCCAAGAGACCCAGTACTTC
TRBJ2-3 | . | . | TRBV24-1 | CATSEGPSSGATDTQYF | TGTGCCACCAGTGAGGGGCCTAGCAGTGGTGCCACAGATACGCAGTATTTT
TRBJ2-3 | . | . | TRBV10-3 | CAISRQQIPQVTDTQYF | TGTGCCATCAGCAGACAACAGATTCCGCAAGTCACAGATACGCAGTATTTT
TRBJ1-2 | . | . | TRBV15 | CATSKEGGYYGYTF | TGTGCCACCAGCAAGGAGGGCGGGTACTATGGCTACACCTTC
TRBJ2-5 | . | few | TRBV9 | CASSVEGGQETQYF | TGTGCCAGCAGCGTAGAAGGGGGGCAAGAGACCCAGTACTTC
TRBJ2-3 | TRBD2 | few | TRBV4-2 | CASSRTYSGLGTDTQYF | TGTGCCAGCAGCCGAACATATAGCGGGTTGGGTACAGATACGCAGTATTTT
TRBJ2-1 | . | . | TRBV12-3/TRBV12-4 | CASSLWPTGTSNEQFF | TGTGCCAGCAGTTTATGGCCAACCGGGACATCCAATGAGCAGTTCTTC
TRBJ1-2 | TRBD1 | . | TRBV19 | CASTRQGGATDYGYTF | TGTGCCAGTACTCGTCAGGGGGGCGCGACGGACTATGGCTACACCTTC
TRBJ2-3 | . | many | TRBV5-6 | CASSLRGVFTDTQYF | TGTGCCAGCAGCTTAAGAGGGGTTTTCACAGATACGCAGTATTTT
TRBJ1-1 | . | . | TRBV20-1 | CSATSGGGGTEAFF | TGCAGTGCTACCTCCGGGGGCGGTGGGACTGAAGCTTTCTTT
TRBJ1-1 | TRBD1 | few | TRBV18 | CASSEQGMAEAFF | TGTGCCAGCTCAGAACAGGGGATGGCTGAAGCTTTCTTT
TRBJ2-7 | . | . | TRBV18 | CASSPRASTYEQYF | TGTGCCAGCTCACCAAGGGCCAGCACCTACGAGCAGTACTTC
TRBJ2-3 | . | . | TRBV7-9 | CASSLAEDGQFTDTQYF | TGTGCCAGCAGCTTAGCGGAAGACGGACAGTTCACAGATACGCAGTATTTT
TRBJ2-3 | . | . | TRBV12-3/TRBV12-4 | CASRLGPGTDTQYF | TGTGCCAGCAGATTAGGGCCAGGGACAGATACGCAGTATTTT
TRBJ2-3 | . | few | TRBV7-2 | CASSWGGITDTQYF | TGTGCCAGCAGCTGGGGGGGCATCACAGATACGCAGTATTTT
TRBJ1-5 | . | few | TRBV6-6 | CASSSEGGLDLPQHF | TGTGCCAGCAGCTCGGAGGGGGGGCTAGACCTTCCCCAGCATTTT
TRBJ1-2 | TRBD1 | . | TRBV12-3/TRBV12-4 | CASSSTGTGYTF | TGTGCCAGCAGTTCGACAGGGACCGGCTACACCTTC
TRBJ2-7 | TRBD2 | . | TRBV6-6 | CASSSERTSDSYEQYF | TGTGCCAGCAGTTCCGAACGGACTAGCGATTCCTACGAGCAGTACTTC
TRBJ1-2 | . | many | TRBV2 | CASSVSYGYTF | TGTGCCAGCAGTGTTAGCTATGGCTACACCTTC
TRBJ2-7 | TRBD2 | few | TRBV6-6 | CASSYSVGPLAGGPDEQYF | TGTGCCAGCAGTTACTCTGTGGGGCCACTAGCGGGGGGGCCCGACGAGCAGTACTTC
TRBJ2-1 | TRBD2 | . | TRBV7-8 | CASSFVAGAGNEQFF | TGTGCCAGCAGCTTCGTAGCGGGGGCCGGGAATGAGCAGTTCTTC
TRBJ2-1 | . | few | TRBV5-5 | CASSLVLVALRPNEQFF | TGTGCCAGCAGCTTGGTTTTGGTCGCTCTGAGGCCCAATGAGCAGTTCTTC
TRBJ2-7 | TRBD2 | few | TRBV11-1 | CASSVDVAAGRYF | TGTGCCAGCAGCGTTGACGTGGCAGCGGGACGGTACTTC
TRBJ2-5 | TRBD2 | few | TRBV6-5 | CASSYFLGGETQYF | TGTGCCAGCAGTTACTTCCTCGGGGGGGAGACCCAGTACTTC
TRBJ1-1 | . | . | TRBV5-6 | CASSLENYMNTEAFF | TGTGCCAGCAGCTTGGAAAATTACATGAACACTGAAGCTTTCTTT
TRBJ2-3 | TRBD1 | . | TRBV6-6 | CASSYRTGETTNTQYF | TGTGCCAGCAGTTACCGGACAGGGGAGACAACGAATACGCAGTATTTT
TRBJ1-2 | . | . | TRBV20-1 | CSASLDYGYTF | TGCAGTGCTAGCTTGGATTATGGCTACACCTTC
TRBJ2-1 | . | . | TRBV5-4 | CASNTGLPSSYNEQFF | TGTGCCAGCAACACGGGACTTCCAAGCTCCTACAATGAGCAGTTCTTC
TRBJ1-2 | . | . | TRBV4-3 | CASSPSPQRSYGYTF | TGCGCCAGCAGCCCCAGCCCCCAAAGGAGCTATGGCTACACCTTC
TRBJ2-6 | . | many | TRBV9 | CASSRSGANVLTF | TGTGCCAGCAGCCGCTCTGGGGCCAACGTCCTGACTTTC
TRBJ1-1 | . | many | TRBV11-2 | CASSFSRAAEAFF | TGTGCCAGCAGCTTTAGCAGGGCCGCTGAAGCTTTCTTT
TRBJ1-3 | . | few | TRBV5-1 | CASTDGRAGGNTIYF | TGCGCCAGCACGGATGGCAGGGCCGGAGGAAACACCATATATTTT
TRBJ1-2 | TRBD1 | few | TRBV7-2 | CASSVDREFTF | TGTGCCAGCAGCGTAGACAGGGAATTCACCTTC
TRBJ2-5 | . | . | TRBV4-1 | CASSRTLFQETQYF | TGCGCCAGCAGCCGAACCTTATTCCAAGAGACCCAGTACTTC
TRBJ1-6 | TRBD1 | . | TRBV7-9 | CASSLAWTGGSPLHF | TGTGCCAGCAGCTTAGCTTGGACAGGGGGCTCACCCCTCCACTTT
TRBJ2-5 | TRBD1 | . | TRBV5-1 | CASGRTGGEETQYF | TGCGCCAGCGGAAGGACAGGGGGCGAAGAGACCCAGTACTTC
TRBJ2-3 | TRBD1 | . | TRBV12-3/TRBV12-4 | CASSPRDRGASDTQYF | TGTGCCAGCAGTCCTCGGGACAGGGGGGCTTCAGATACGCAGTATTTT
TRBJ2-3 | . | few | TRBV9 | CASSVAWTADTQYF | TGTGCCAGCAGCGTAGCTTGGACGGCAGATACGCAGTATTTT
TRBJ1-1 | . | few | TRBV12-3/TRBV12-4 | CASSPHKGRGTEAFF | TGTGCCAGCAGTCCCCATAAGGGTCGGGGCACTGAAGCTTTCTTT
TRBJ2-1 | TRBD1 | . | TRBV7-6 | CASRSGQEYNEQFF | TGTGCCAGCAGATCCGGACAGGAGTACAATGAGCAGTTCTTC
TRBJ1-2 | . | . | TRBV29-1 | CSVEATIGSGYTF | TGCAGCGTTGAAGCTACGATCGGTAGTGGCTACACCTTC
TRBJ1-1 | TRBD1 | few | TRBV5-1 | CASSWGGQRNTEAFF | TGCGCCAGCAGCTGGGGGGGACAGCGGAACACTGAAGCTTTCTTT
TRBJ1-5 | . | . | TRBV5-5 | CASSLSRVYQPQHF | TGTGCCAGCAGCTTGAGCAGGGTTTATCAGCCCCAGCATTTT
TRBJ2-3 | . | . | TRBV7-2 | CASSGQTGPDTQYF | TGTGCCAGCAGCGGTCAAACGGGGCCGGATACGCAGTATTTT
TRBJ2-7 | TRBD1 | . | TRBV6-5 | CASSSGTGAEQYF | TGTGCCAGCAGTTCCGGGACAGGGGCCGAGCAGTACTTC
TRBJ1-1 | . | . | TRBV20-1 | CSARDERGGVAFF | TGCAGTGCTAGAGATGAAAGGGGAGGGGTAGCTTTCTTT
TRBJ2-5 | . | few | TRBV5-1 | CASSFSRQETQYF | TGCGCCAGCAGCTTTTCCAGGCAAGAGACCCAGTACTTC
TRBJ2-1 | TRBD1 | few | TRBV28 | CASSPLDRDNEQFF | TGTGCCAGCAGTCCCCTCGACAGGGACAATGAGCAGTTCTTC
TRBJ2-4 | TRBD2 | . | TRBV20-1 | CSARVRTSGNIQYF | TGCAGTGCTAGAGTACGGACTAGCGGAAACATTCAGTACTTC
TRBJ1-5 | . | few | TRBV7-4 | CASSCPVSENQPQHF | TGTGCCAGCAGCTGTCCGGTGTCTGAGAATCAGCCCCAGCATTTT
TRBJ1-1 | . | . | TRBV5-1 | CASSPNRADTEAFF | TGCGCCAGCAGCCCCAACAGGGCCGACACTGAAGCTTTCTTT